The present entry profiles one T cell receptor beta chain with its context. Antigen unknown. V was clipped by 0 bases and J by 0 bases, with 9 bases between them. The CDR3 extends over 16 amino acids. Per germline, CDR1 SNHLY and CDR2 FYNNEI. These data are taken from a study of radiotherapy plus CTLA-4 blockade in lung cancer. Study background: Roughly 17% of patients responded objectively, and around 31% achieved disease control.

General study findings and limits: Best predicting response, reportedly, were early blood T cell clone dynamics, with interferon-beta.

People whose metastatic non-small-cell lung cancer was chemo-refractory got focal radiation along with CTLA-4 blockade by ipilimumab. Profiled with immunoSEQ multiplex PCR; TCRdb holds only in-frame clones, not every one. The data show about 70,000 clones, 79% seen once. This TCR derives from a human donor with non-small cell lung cancer who had a complete response to radiotherapy plus ipilimumab. The starting material was peripheral blood, obtained from a patient treated with radiotherapy plus ipilimumab. This rearrangement joins TRBV2 to TRBJ1-5; no firm D call. The CDR3 sequence is CASSEAVGISNQPQHF. The CDR3 nucleotides are TGTGCCAGCAGTGAAGCGGTAGGCATTAGCAATCAGCCCCAGCATTTT.